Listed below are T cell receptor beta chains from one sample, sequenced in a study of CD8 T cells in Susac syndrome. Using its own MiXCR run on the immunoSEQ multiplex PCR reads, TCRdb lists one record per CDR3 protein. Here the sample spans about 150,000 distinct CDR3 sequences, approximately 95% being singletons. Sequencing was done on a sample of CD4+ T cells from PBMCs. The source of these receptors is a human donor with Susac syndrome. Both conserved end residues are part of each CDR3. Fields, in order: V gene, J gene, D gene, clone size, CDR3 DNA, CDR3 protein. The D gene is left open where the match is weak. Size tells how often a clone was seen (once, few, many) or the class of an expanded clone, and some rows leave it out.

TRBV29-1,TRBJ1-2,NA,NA,TGCAGCCTCCTTCCCCCTGTTAGGGGCGGCTACACCTTC,CSLLPPVRGGYTF
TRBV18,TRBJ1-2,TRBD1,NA,TGTGCCAGCTCGAGGGACAGGGAGAACTATGGCTACACCTTC,CASSRDRENYGYTF
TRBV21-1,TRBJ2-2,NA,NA,TGTGCCCCCGTCGGGCGTACCGGGGAGCTGTTTTTT,CAPVGRTGELFF
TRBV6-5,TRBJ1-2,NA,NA,TGTGCCAGCAGTTACTCGGCTAACTATGGCTACACCTTC,CASSYSANYGYTF
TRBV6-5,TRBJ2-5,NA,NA,TGTGCCAGCAGTCCCGGACTGTCTGGGGAGACCCAGTACTTC,CASSPGLSGETQYF
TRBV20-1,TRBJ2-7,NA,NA,TGCAGTGCTAGTTATCAGGCGGTTACCTACGAGCAGTACTTC,CSASYQAVTYEQYF
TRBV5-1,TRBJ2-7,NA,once,TGCGCCAGCAGGGGGGCTGGCGGTCGGGTTGACGAGCAGTACTTC,CASRGAGGRVDEQYF
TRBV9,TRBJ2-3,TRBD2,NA,TGTGCCAGCAGCGTCCAAGTAGCGGGGTTTACAGATACGCAGTATTTT,CASSVQVAGFTDTQYF
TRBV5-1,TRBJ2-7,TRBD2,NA,TGCGCCAGCAGCTCCGGACTAGCGGGGCACGACGAGCAGTACTTC,CASSSGLAGHDEQYF
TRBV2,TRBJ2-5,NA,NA,TGTGCCAGCAGTGAACAATCTGGCAGGCAGACCCAGTACTTC,CASSEQSGRQTQYF
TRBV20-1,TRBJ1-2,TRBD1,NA,TGCAGCTTAGGGGCAGGGGGCTCCTATGGCTACACCTTC,CSLGAGGSYGYTF
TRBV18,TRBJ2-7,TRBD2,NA,TGTGCCAGCTCACCAGAGCGGGGGGGCCTCGAGCAGTACTTC,CASSPERGGLEQYF
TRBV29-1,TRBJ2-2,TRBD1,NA,TGCAGCGTAGACAGGGGATACACCGGGGAGCTGTTTTTT,CSVDRGYTGELFF
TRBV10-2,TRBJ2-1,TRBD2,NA,TGCGCCAGCAGAATGGGCGGGGGGGCAAATGAGCAGTTCTTC,CASRMGGGANEQFF
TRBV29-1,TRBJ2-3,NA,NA,TGCAGCGTTGTGGTTTTTAGCACAGATACGCAGTATTTT,CSVVVFSTDTQYF
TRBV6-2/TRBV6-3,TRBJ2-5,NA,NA,TGTGCCAGCAGGTTCCGGGAGAAAGGGACCCAGTACTTC,CASRFREKGTQYF
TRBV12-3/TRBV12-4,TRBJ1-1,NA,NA,TGTGCCAGCAGTTTAGGTCATGCAAAGGCTTTCTTT,CASSLGHAKAFF
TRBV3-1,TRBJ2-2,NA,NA,TGTGCCAGCAGCCCCATTGGTCGGGCGAACACCGGGGAGCTGTTTTTT,CASSPIGRANTGELFF
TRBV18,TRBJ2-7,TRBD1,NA,TGTGCCAGCTCACCGGAACAGGGGGCTTACGAGCAGTACTTC,CASSPEQGAYEQYF
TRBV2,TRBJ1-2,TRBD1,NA,TGTGCCAGCAGTGACTCGGGACAGAGAAGGAACTATGGCTACACCTTC,CASSDSGQRRNYGYTF
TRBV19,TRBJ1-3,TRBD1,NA,TGTGCCAGTAGTTCTCCCGGGACAGGGGCTGGCACTGGAAACACCATATATTTT,CASSSPGTGAGTGNTIYF
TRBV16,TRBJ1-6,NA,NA,TGTGCCAGCAGCCAACGCGCCCCGGGACAACTTAATTCACCCCTCCACTTT,CASSQRAPGQLNSPLHF
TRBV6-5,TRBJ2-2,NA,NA,TGTGCCAGCACCGAACAGGGTCCCGGGGAGCTGTTTTTT,CASTEQGPGELFF
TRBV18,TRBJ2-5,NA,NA,TGTGCCAGCTCGGCCACAGGGATTGCCCAGTACTTC,CASSATGIAQYF
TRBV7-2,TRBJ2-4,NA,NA,TGTGCCAGCAGCTGGGGCGGGAAGAGGGAAGCCAAAAACATTCAGTACTTC,CASSWGGKREAKNIQYF
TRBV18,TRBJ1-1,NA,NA,TGTGCCAGCTCACCACAAGTGAACACTGAAGCTTTCTTT,CASSPQVNTEAFF
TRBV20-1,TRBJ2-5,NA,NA,TGCAGTGCTGGCGGGGAAGAGACCCAGTACTTC,CSAGGEETQYF
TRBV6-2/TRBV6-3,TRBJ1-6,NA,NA,TGTGCCAGCAGTTACGGGCAGGGCTATAATTCACCCCTCCACTTT,CASSYGQGYNSPLHF
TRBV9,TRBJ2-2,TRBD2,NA,TGTGCCAGCAGCGTGGCTAGCGGGGGATCGAACACCGGGGAGCTGTTTTTT,CASSVASGGSNTGELFF
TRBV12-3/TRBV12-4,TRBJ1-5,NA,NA,TGTGCCAGCAGTGACCTACAGGGAAGAGGGAGCAATCAGCCCCAGCATTTT,CASSDLQGRGSNQPQHF
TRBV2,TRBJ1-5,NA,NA,TGTGCCAGCAGTGAGTCGGTTGGCAATCAGCCCCAGCATTTT,CASSESVGNQPQHF
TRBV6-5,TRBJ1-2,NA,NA,TGTGCCACCCAGCGAGGAGCCCCAAACTATGGCTACACCTTC,CATQRGAPNYGYTF
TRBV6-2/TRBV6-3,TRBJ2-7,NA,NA,TGTGCCACCCGAGGCGAAGGAGGGAGCTACGAGCAGTACTTC,CATRGEGGSYEQYF
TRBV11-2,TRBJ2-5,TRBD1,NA,TGTGCCAGCAGCTTAAGGCTGACAGGGAGCCAAGAGACCCAGTACTTC,CASSLRLTGSQETQYF
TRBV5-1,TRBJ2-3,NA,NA,TGCGCCAGCTGGGGCCGCGCAGATACGCAGTATTTT,CASWGRADTQYF
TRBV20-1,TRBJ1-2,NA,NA,TGCAGTGCTAGTCAGGAGTCTAACTATGGCTACACCTTC,CSASQESNYGYTF
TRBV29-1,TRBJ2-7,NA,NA,TGCAGCGTTGGGGACGGATACTACGAGCAGTACTTC,CSVGDGYYEQYF
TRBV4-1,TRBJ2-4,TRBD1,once,TGCGCCAGCAGCCAAGATGGGACAGGGAACATTCAGTACTTC,CASSQDGTGNIQYF
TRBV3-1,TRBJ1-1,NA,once,TGTGCCAGCAGCCCTTCCCGGGGCGGGGGTAACACTGAAGCTTTCTTT,CASSPSRGGGNTEAFF
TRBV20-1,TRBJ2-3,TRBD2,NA,TGCAGTGCTAGCCGCGAGGGCGGGGGGGAGGATACGCAGTATTTT,CSASREGGGEDTQYF
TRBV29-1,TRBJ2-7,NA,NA,TGCAGCGTTGGCCTCGACAGAACCGAGCAGTACTTC,CSVGLDRTEQYF